The 30 T cell receptor beta chains below were found in one sample sequenced in a study of cytomegalovirus exposure and HLA in healthy donors. PCR employed 60 Vbeta and 13 Jbeta primers. The table came from immunoSEQ multiplex PCR; TCRdb's copy has only in-frame clones and leaves some out. The data show 55,000 to 80,000 clones, over 60% seen once. Source material: PBMCs. Source of these receptors: a man aged 50 or older in good health and CMV-seropositive.

This chain joins TRBV7-9 and TRBJ2-5, with D tentatively TRBD2 (5 bases). Deletions cut 5 bases from V and 5 bases from J, with 12 bases between. Germline CDR1 reads SEHNR; CDR2 reads FQNEAQ (reference sequence). The CDR3 contains 13 residues. CDR3 bases: TGTGCCAGCAGCAGAGCGGCCGGGGAGACCCAGTACTTC. It specifies CASSRAAGETQYF.

This chain uses TRBV14 with TRBJ1-2, with a possible D match to TRBD1 (5 bases). V was cut by 2 bases and J by 4 bases, with 11 bases left in between. Germline CDR1 is SGHDN and CDR2 is FVKESK. The CDR3 totals 14 residues. CDR3 sequence reads: CASSQRGTAYGYTF. The DNA for the CDR3 is TGTGCCAGCAGCCAACGAGGGACTGCCTATGGCTACACCTTC.

V usage is TRBV4-1 and J usage is TRBJ2-7; the D is unclear. Trimming left V 3 bases short and J 0 bases short, with 9 bases between. Looked up from germline, CDR1 is MGHRA and CDR2 is YSYEKL. CDR3 length: 14 amino acids. The CDR3, as DNA: TGCGCCAGCAGCCACGCCGGGTCCTCCTACGAGCAGTACTTC. As protein: CASSHAGSSYEQYF.

This clone has only a few counts. This rearrangement joins TRBV7-8 to TRBJ2-3; 8 bases line up with TRBD2. V lost 6 bases, J lost 2 bases, and 19 bases stayed unmatched. Germline lookup yields CDR1 SGHVS and CDR2 FQNEAQ. The CDR3 covers 19 residues. The CDR3 nucleotides read TGTGCCAGCAGTCTAGGGGCTGGGATCGGACTAGCAGACACAGATACGCAGTATTTT. Amino acid sequence: CASSLGAGIGLADTDTQYF.

This rearrangement joins TRBV19 to TRBJ2-2; a possible D gene is TRBD2 (6 bases). This CDR3 is built from 15 residues. Trimming removed 6 bases from V and 2 bases from J, with 13 bases in between. Germline V gene lookup returns CDR1 LNHDA and CDR2 SQIVND (reference sequence). This CDR3 is CASRTGTLNTGELFF. The CDR3 DNA sequence: TGTGCCAGTAGGACCGGGACTCTTAACACCGGGGAGCTGTTTTTT.

The CDR3 loop is CASSAYQETQYF. The CDR3 DNA reads as TGTGCCAGCTCAGCCTATCAAGAGACCCAGTACTTC. The chain links TRBV18 to TRBJ2-5; no clear D gene. Trimming cost V 5 bases and J 2 bases, with 6 bases left between them. The CDR3 sequence is 12 residues long. CDR1 is KGHSH and CDR2 is LQKENI in the germline V gene.

This sequence joins TRBV25-1 and TRBJ1-2, with TRBD1 identical over 9 bases. The junction had 7 bases not matched to a gene; V was cut back by 1 base and J by 7 bases. The CDR3 totals 15 residues. CDR1 is MGHDK and CDR2 is SYGVNS in the germline V gene. CDR3 region: CASSELGGQGTGYTF. The CDR3, as DNA: TGTGCCAGCAGTGAATTGGGGGGACAGGGCACTGGCTACACCTTC.

The rearrangement uses TRBV7-2 and TRBJ2-1, with D perhaps TRBD2 (5 bases). Per germline, CDR1 SGHTA and CDR2 FQGNSA. Trimming stripped 1 base from V and 5 bases from J, with 9 bases between. This CDR3 has 14 amino acids. The CDR3 DNA sequence: TGTGCCAGCAGCTTAGGCGGGTACAACAATGAGCAGTTCTTC. It encodes CASSLGGYNNEQFF.

This chain connects TRBV7-9 to TRBJ1-3; D unresolved. Germline assignment: CDR1 SEHNR and CDR2 FQNEAQ (reference sequence). The CDR3 has 12 residues. Trimming stripped 7 bases from V and 3 bases from J, with 7 bases between. CDR3 amino acids: CASTQHGNTIYF. The CDR3 nucleotides read TGTGCCAGCACCCAACATGGAAACACCATATATTTT.

This clone has only a few counts. The chain recombines TRBV13 with TRBJ1-4; 7 bases match TRBD1. The V gene's germline CDR1 is PRHDT and CDR2 FYEKMQ (reference sequence). J gave up 8 bases and V 3 bases, and 9 bases lay outside the gene matches. CDR3 length: 15 amino acids. The CDR3 here is CASSFSRQGREKLFF. As DNA, the CDR3 is TGTGCCAGCAGCTTTAGTCGACAGGGCCGGGAAAAACTGTTTTTT.

There are a few counts of this clone. The genes are TRBV11-2 and TRBJ1-2; weak D call: TRBD1 (5 bases). The CDR3 has 13 amino acids. The germline CDR1 and CDR2 sequences are SGHAT and FQNNGV. Trimming shortened V by 5 bases and J by 2 bases, and 9 bases separated the two germline ends. Here the CDR3 reads CASSVDRNYGYTF. In nucleotides, the CDR3 is TGTGCCAGCAGCGTCGACAGAAACTATGGCTACACCTTC.

This clone was counted a few times. Other DNA sequences in this sample translate to the same CDR3. The chain employs TRBV18 and TRBJ2-4; 10 bases fit TRBD1. The CDR3 has 17 residues. The germline V gene encodes CDR1 KGHSH and CDR2 LQKENI. V lost 2 bases, J lost 0 bases, and 4 bases stayed unmatched. The CDR3 DNA is TGTGCCAGCTCACCAAACCGGGACAGGGGAGCCAAAAACATTCAGTACTTC. Its protein is CASSPNRDRGAKNIQYF.

V is TRBV13 and J is TRBJ2-7, with a tentative D call TRBD2 (6 bases). The length of the CDR3 is 16 residues. The V and J ends lost 4 bases and 2 bases respectively, with 18 bases between them. Germline CDR1 is PRHDT and CDR2 is FYEKMQ (reference sequence). The CDR3 reads CASSSTPEGTPYEQYF. The CDR3 bases are TGTGCCAGCAGCTCCACTCCCGAGGGGACTCCCTACGAGCAGTACTTC.

The CDR3 here is CASSPAGSSYGYTF. The CDR3 DNA is TGTGCCAGTAGTCCCGCCGGGTCCAGCTATGGCTACACCTTC. V is TRBV19 and J is TRBJ1-2; D uncertain. Trimming took 5 bases from V and 4 from J, leaving 14 bases between them. Per germline, CDR1 LNHDA and CDR2 SQIVND (reference sequence). This CDR3 comprises 14 residues.

The V call is TRBV5-5, the J call TRBJ1-2; D perhaps matches TRBD1 (5 bases). Germline V lookup: CDR1 SGHKS, CDR2 YYEKEE (reference sequence). The CDR3 extends over 12 amino acids. Trimming stripped 4 bases from V and 7 bases from J, with 11 bases between. CDR3 residues: CASSLGRGGYTF. DNA for the CDR3: TGTGCCAGCAGCCTCGGGAGGGGTGGCTACACCTTC.

The chain recombines TRBV28 with TRBJ1-4; no clear D. The germline CDR1 and CDR2 sequences are MDHEN and SYDVKM. The CDR3 length is 14 residues. V was shortened by 7 bases and J by 4 bases, with 13 bases between the two germline ends. The CDR3 here is CASIEAENNEKLFF. In DNA form, the CDR3 reads TGTGCCAGCATCGAGGCAGAGAATAATGAAAAACTGTTTTTT.

J is TRBJ1-5 and V is TRBV6-6, with D possibly being TRBD1 (6 bases). Germline V gene lookup returns CDR1 MNHNY and CDR2 SVGAGI (reference sequence). V was pared by 7 bases and J by 5 bases, with 9 bases between. This CDR3 comprises 12 residues. The DNA of the CDR3 is TGTGCCAGCAACAGGGTGGATCAGCCCCAGCATTTT. This codes for CASNRVDQPQHF.

To note about this clone: At one end, the junction sequence differs from germline, possibly due to a read error. The CDR3 DNA follows: TGCGCCAGCAGCGAAGAGTGGAGACCCGGCGGAAATCAGCCCCAGCATTTT. This sequence encodes CASSEEWRPGGNQPQHF. The V gene is TRBV4-3, the J gene TRBJ1-5; D not resolved. Per the germline V gene, CDR1 is LGHNA and CDR2 is YSLEER. There are 17 residues in the CDR3.

The V gene is TRBV5-1, the J gene TRBJ2-7, with TRBD1 matching 9 bases. The CDR3 spans 15 residues. V lost 4 bases and J lost 6; bases outside the gene matches: 11. CDR1 and CDR2 from the germline V gene are SGHRS and YFSETQ. Written as DNA, the CDR3 is TGCGCCAGCAGCCCGGACAGGGGCGCACCGCGCGAGCAGTACTTC. Its protein is CASSPDRGAPREQYF.

V gene TRBV2 combines with J gene TRBJ1-2; 7 bases align to TRBD1. J was trimmed by 5 bases and V by 6 bases; bases with no gene match: 6. The CDR3 is made up of 13 amino acids. The germline gives CDR1 SNHLY, CDR2 FYNNEI. DNA of the CDR3: TGTGCCAGCAGGGGGACAGAGACTTATGGCTACACCTTC. Its protein product is CASRGTETYGYTF.

This clone was found once. V usage is TRBV2 and J usage is TRBJ1-4; 8 nucleotides align to TRBD1. The CDR3 consists of 16 residues. V trimming: 5 bases; J trimming: 3 bases; junction bases outside the gene matches: 8. Germline CDR1 is SNHLY and CDR2 is FYNNEI. DNA for the CDR3: TGTGCCAGCAGTCCATTCCCGGGACAGGCTAATGAAAAACTGTTTTTT. Its translation: CASSPFPGQANEKLFF.

The chain has TRBV9 and TRBJ1-1; TRBD1 matches at 7 bases. In germline, CDR1 is SGDLS, CDR2 YYNGEE. The CDR3 runs to 14 residues. V trimming: 3 bases; J trimming: 1 base; junction bases outside the gene matches: 3. CDR3 residues: CASSAGDRNTEAFF. CDR3 nucleotides: TGTGCCAGCAGCGCGGGGGACAGGAACACTGAAGCTTTCTTT.

In this sample, this clone turned up a few times. The J gene is TRBJ2-7, the V gene TRBV7-2, with 8 bases matching TRBD1. This CDR3 is built from 16 residues. Germline V gives CDR1 SGHTA, CDR2 FQGNSA. Losses at the gene ends were 5 bases for V and 9 bases for J; bases not matched to a gene: 18. CDR3 sequence (DNA): TGTGCCAGCAGCACAACAGGGACAGGAGATCGCGATGGGCAGTACTTC. This sequence encodes CASSTTGTGDRDGQYF.

The chain uses TRBV11-1 and TRBJ2-7, with 12 positions matching TRBD1. With 3 bases clipped from V and 5 bases from J, the junction kept 5 bases outside the gene matches. The CDR3 is 15 residues long. CDR1 and CDR2 from the germline V gene are SGHAT and FQDESV (reference sequence). CDR3 nucleotides: TGTGCCAGCAGCTTCAGGGACAGGGGGCAGGACGAGCAGTACTTC. Translated, it gives CASSFRDRGQDEQYF.

The rearrangement joins TRBV5-8 to TRBJ2-7, with TRBD2 as a possible D gene (7 bases). Germline lookup yields CDR1 SGHTS and CDR2 YDEGEE. V was trimmed by 1 base and J by 6 bases, leaving 14 bases between them. CDR3 length equals 14 residues. The DNA for the CDR3 is TGTGCCAGCAGCTTGCGGGGGGCTCTCTCCGAGCAGTACTTC. It codes for CASSLRGALSEQYF.

This chain joins TRBV6-6 and TRBJ1-3; no clear D gene. Germline CDR1 and CDR2: MNHNY and SVGAGI (reference sequence). The CDR3 consists of 15 residues. Trimming cost V 2 bases and J 1 base, with 9 bases left between them. DNA of the CDR3: TGTGCCAGCAGTTACAGCGGCGGGTCTGGAAACACCATATATTTT. Translating it yields CASSYSGGSGNTIYF.

The table lists this clone with a count of one. This rearrangement joins TRBV28 to TRBJ1-5; D is perhaps TRBD1 (6 bases). The V end lost 3 bases, the J end lost 0 bases, and 9 bases lay between the germline ends. Germline CDR1 MDHEN, CDR2 SYDVKM. The CDR3 is made up of 15 amino acids. CDR3: CASSFGGLSNQPQHF. The DNA of the CDR3 is TGTGCCAGCAGTTTCGGGGGGCTTAGCAATCAGCCCCAGCATTTT.

The chain is built from TRBV30 and TRBJ2-7, with TRBD1 matching 9 bases. This CDR3 spans 14 amino acids. Losses at the gene ends were 0 bases for V and 5 bases for J; bases not matched to a gene: 5. Germline CDR1 is GTSNPN and CDR2 is SVGIG (reference sequence). The chain's CDR3 is CAWSVTGGGNEQYF. The DNA for the CDR3 is TGTGCCTGGAGTGTCACAGGGGGCGGAAACGAGCAGTACTTC.

The gene calls are TRBV7-2 and TRBJ2-5; the match to TRBD2 covers 12 bases. The CDR3 has 15 amino acids. Germline CDR1 and CDR2: SGHTA and FQGNSA. Trimming at V came to 4 bases and at J to 5 bases, leaving 5 bases not matched to a gene. CDR3 coding DNA: TGTGCCAGCAGCTCCGGACTAGCGGGGAGGGAGACCCAGTACTTC. It yields the protein CASSSGLAGRETQYF.

This clone was seen once. In DNA, the CDR3 is TGTGCCAGTAGTATTTCCGGAGGGGAAAAACTGTTTTTT. This translates into CASSISGGEKLFF. This chain connects TRBV19 to TRBJ1-4, with D hard to call. The V gene's germline CDR1 is LNHDA and CDR2 SQIVND (reference sequence). The length of the CDR3 is 13 residues. V gave up 3 bases and J gave up 8 bases, with 10 bases separating them.